The text below deals with one T cell receptor beta chain. As yet, its antigen is unknown. These data belong to a study of cytomegalovirus exposure and HLA in healthy donors. Germline V gives CDR1 SGDLS, CDR2 YYNGEE. V was clipped by 4 bases and J by 1 base, with 8 bases between them. The CDR3 contains 13 residues. The study ran its PCR with 60 Vbeta and 13 Jbeta primers. The protocol was immunoSEQ multiplex PCR, while the TCRdb copy is restricted to in-frame clones and leaves out a portion. The table lists about 200,000 clones, almost 70% of them singletons. General observations from the study: In an earlier analysis, about 87% or about 30%: the productive usage of most TCR beta V segments. CMV serostatus was the only immune exposure information that was available.

This TCR came from a man aged 35 to 55 in good health and CMV-seropositive. J is TRBJ1-1 and V is TRBV9; D is undetermined. Sequenced material: PBMCs. This CDR3 reads CASSLQANTEAFF. The CDR3, as DNA: TGTGCCAGCAGCCTCCAGGCGAACACTGAAGCTTTCTTT.